This T cell receptor (beta chain) was obtained from a study of T cells after yellow fever vaccination. One entry per CDR3 protein results from TCRdb running MiXCR on the 5' RACE reads. The top ten hold 2.5% to 3.5% of the sample, which has around 120,000 distinct CDR3 sequences, around 6.7% seen once. The germline gives CDR1 SGHAT, CDR2 FQNNGV. The CDR3 length is 16 residues. Trimming took 3 bases from V and 3 from J; bases not matched to a gene: 5. Study-wide results and caveats: A weaker secondary response peaked on day 5, the primary on day 15.

Concerning this clonotype itself: Its antigen is not known.

Sequencing used CD4+ T cells sorted from PBMCs, obtained approximately 40 days after the first yellow fever vaccination. This chain joins TRBV11-2 and TRBJ2-7, with 13 bases identical to TRBD2. This clonotype was sampled from a young man who received the YFV17D yellow fever vaccine. The CDR3 DNA is TGTGCCAGCAGCTTGACTAGCGGGGGGAGACTCTACGAGCAGTACTTC. It yields the protein CASSLTSGGRLYEQYF.